These 27 T cell receptor beta chains originate from one sample sequenced in a study of blood T cell repertoires in COVID-19. The table came from immunoSEQ multiplex PCR; TCRdb's copy has only in-frame clones and leaves some out. Among approximately 190,000 clones listed, approximately 85% were seen once. The sequencing input was peripheral blood. The receptors come from a woman in her 70s with active or convalescent COVID-19.

This clone was counted between two and nine times. V usage is TRBV6-2 or TRBV6-3 and J usage is TRBJ1-5; no reliable D call. Trimming stripped 6 bases from V and 6 bases from J, with 24 bases between. Germline lookup yields CDR1 MNHEY and CDR2 SVGEGT. The CDR3 runs 17 residues. The CDR3 sequence: CASSRTRSHKGGQPQHF. Written as DNA, the CDR3 is TGTGCCAGCAGCCGGACCAGGTCTCACAAGGGAGGTCAGCCCCAGCATTTT.

This sequence joins TRBV5-1 and TRBJ2-1; 11 nucleotides agree with TRBD2. Germline values: CDR1 SGHRS, CDR2 YFSETQ. The V and J ends lost 3 bases and 5 bases, in that order; junction bases with no gene match: 13. The CDR3 totals 18 residues. This CDR3 reads CASSSWGASGRQDNEQFF. CDR3 nucleotide sequence: TGCGCCAGCAGCTCATGGGGTGCTAGCGGGAGGCAGGACAATGAGCAGTTCTTC.

V and J are TRBV2 and TRBJ2-3; D gene ambiguous. Germline V gene lookup returns CDR1 SNHLY and CDR2 FYNNEI. Trimming stripped 3 bases from V and 5 bases from J, with 12 bases between. The CDR3 consists of 14 residues. The CDR3 region has the DNA TGTGCCAGCAGTGAGATTATTGCGGTAGATACGCAGTATTTT. Its translation: CASSEIIAVDTQYF.

The V and J genes are TRBV5-6 and TRBJ2-5, with D perhaps TRBD2 (6 bases). CDR3 length: 12 amino acids. The V end was cut by 4 bases, the J end by 5 bases, with 9 bases between. Looked up from germline, CDR1 is SGHDT and CDR2 is YYEEEE. In DNA form, the CDR3 reads TGTGCCAGCAGCCGGAGGGATGAGACCCAGTACTTC. Residues: CASSRRDETQYF.

Note on this clone: The junction departs from germline at one end; a sequencing error may be responsible. This CDR3 is also generated by other DNA sequences in the sample. J is TRBJ2-7 and V is TRBV15; D gene ambiguous. The germline gives CDR1 LNHNV, CDR2 YYDKDF (reference sequence). The length of the CDR3 is 15 residues. The CDR3 protein is CATSRVRSLSYEQYF. The DNA of the CDR3 is TGTGCCACCAGCAGAGTAAGGAGCCTCTCCTATGAGCAGTACTTC.

The genes are TRBV6-5 and TRBJ2-5, with TRBD1 matching 11 bases. CDR1 MNHEY and CDR2 SVGAGI come from the germline V gene. The ends lost 7 bases at V and 1 base at J; junction bases unmatched: 5. This CDR3 has 15 amino acids. The chain's CDR3 is CASKRTGGVQETQYF. In DNA form, the CDR3 reads TGTGCCAGCAAAAGGACAGGGGGCGTCCAAGAGACCCAGTACTTC.

J is TRBJ1-1 and V is TRBV5-1, with TRBD1 identical over 8 bases. Per germline, CDR1 SGHRS and CDR2 YFSETQ. The length of the CDR3 is 14 residues. Germline trimming cut 0 bases from V and 5 bases from J; bases unmatched to any gene: 3. The CDR3: CASSLVTGGTEAFF. The CDR3 coding sequence is TGCGCCAGCAGCTTGGTAACAGGGGGTACTGAAGCTTTCTTT.

The rearrangement joins TRBV28 to TRBJ1-2, with 8 bases fitting TRBD1. J lost 6 bases, V lost 5 bases, and 8 bases had no gene match. CDR3 size: 14 residues. Germline V gene lookup returns CDR1 MDHEN and CDR2 SYDVKM. For the CDR3, the DNA is TGTGCCAGCAGTACGACAGGGGAGTCCGATGGCTACACCTTC. Translation gives CASSTTGESDGYTF.

This chain links TRBV3-1 (or the pseudogene TRBV3-2) with TRBJ2-1; D is undetermined. CDR1 and CDR2 from the germline V gene are LGHDT and YNNKEL (reference sequence). V was shortened by 4 bases and J by 10 bases, with 8 bases between the two germline ends. This CDR3 spans 11 amino acids. CDR3 protein: CASSLLQEQFF. The CDR3, as DNA: TGTGCCAGCAGCCTCCTCCAGGAGCAGTTCTTC.

This chain connects TRBV10-3 to TRBJ1-3; tentative D call: TRBD1 (6 bases). Trimming shortened V by 5 bases and J by 3 bases, and 17 bases separated the two germline ends. Germline loops: CDR1 ENHRY, CDR2 SYGVKD. This CDR3 spans 16 amino acids. The CDR3 DNA reads as TGTGCCATCAGTACACCGACAGGTTCTGGTGGAAACACCATATATTTT. This encodes CAISTPTGSGGNTIYF.

The chain joins TRBV29-1 to TRBJ1-2; 7 bases are a match to TRBD1. The germline V gene has CDR1 SQVTM and CDR2 ANQGSEA. With 5 bases clipped from V and 8 bases from J, the junction kept 8 bases outside the gene matches. The CDR3 totals 12 residues. In DNA form, the CDR3 reads TGCAGCGTTTCCAGTACAGGGGAAGGCTACACCTTC. It yields the protein CSVSSTGEGYTF.

Here the CDR3 reads CASSPTSGPGELFF. CDR3 DNA sequence: TGTGCCAGCTCACCGACTAGTGGGCCCGGGGAGCTGTTTTTT. The chain combines TRBV18 with TRBJ2-2; tentative D call: TRBD2 (6 bases). The ends were cut back, 3 bases at V and 6 bases at J, with 11 bases in the middle. The germline gives CDR1 KGHSH, CDR2 LQKENI. The CDR3 runs 14 residues.

This chain connects TRBV5-1 to TRBJ2-6, with D hard to call. V gave up 0 bases and J gave up 4 bases, with 2 bases separating them. Looked up from germline, CDR1 is SGHRS and CDR2 is YFSETQ. This CDR3 has 13 residues. The CDR3: CASSLAGANVLTF. CDR3 nucleotide sequence: TGCGCCAGCAGCTTGGCGGGGGCCAACGTCCTGACTTTC. The complete variable domain, with remaining parts taken from reference TRBV5-1 and TRBJ2-6, reads KAGVTQTPRYLIKTRGQQVTLSCSPISGHRSVSWYQQTPGQGLQFLFEYFSETQRNKGNFPGRFSGRQFSNSRSEMNVSTLELGDSALYLCASSLAGANVLTFGAGSRLTVL.

The chain employs TRBV5-1 and TRBJ2-3; TRBD2 agrees at 12 bases. Germline V gene data show CDR1 as SGHRS and CDR2 as YFSETQ. The trim removed 4 bases at V and 4 bases at J, leaving 7 bases unmatched. CDR3 length: 16 residues. CDR3 DNA sequence: TGCGCCAGCAGCCCCGGACTAGCGGGGAACTCAGATACGCAGTATTTT. Translation gives CASSPGLAGNSDTQYF.

This clone has only one observation. The gene calls are TRBV7-9 and TRBJ2-3; 10 bases map to TRBD2. Germline values: CDR1 SEHNR, CDR2 FQNEAQ (reference sequence). With 5 bases clipped from V and 5 bases from J, the junction kept 7 bases outside the gene matches. CDR3 length: 15 residues. The CDR3 loop reads CASSTGLAVGDTQYF. CDR3 DNA sequence: TGTGCCAGCAGCACCGGACTAGCGGTAGGAGATACGCAGTATTTT.

This clone was observed a single time. CDR3 amino acids: CASSYGTGDTQYF. CDR3 nucleotides: TGTGCCAGCAGTTACGGGACAGGGGATACGCAGTATTTT. The chain couples TRBV6-6 to TRBJ2-3; 9 bases line up with TRBD1. The V gene's germline CDR1 is MNHNY and CDR2 SVGAGI (reference sequence). This CDR3 contains 13 residues. V was pared by 2 bases and J by 6 bases, with 0 bases of the junction left unmatched.

The J gene is TRBJ2-3, the V gene TRBV19; tentative D call: TRBD1 (5 bases). Germline CDR1 is LNHDA and CDR2 is SQIVND (reference sequence). This CDR3 contains 16 residues. Trimming removed 6 bases from V and 5 bases from J, with 21 bases in between. The CDR3 reads CASSLLDQGKRDTQYF. The CDR3 DNA reads as TGTGCCAGTAGCCTGTTGGACCAGGGAAAACGAGATACGCAGTATTTT.

This clone occurred many times. V is TRBV12-3 or TRBV12-4 and J is TRBJ1-4, with no clear D. This CDR3 has 12 amino acids. Trimming took 6 bases from V and 13 from J, leaving 15 bases between them. CDR3 protein: CASRIGDGGLFF. DNA of the CDR3: TGTGCCAGCAGAATAGGAGACGGAGGACTGTTTTTT.

CDR3 DNA sequence: TGCAGCGTTGGCTTGAGGAATGAGCAGTTCTTC. It yields the protein CSVGLRNEQFF. The chain has TRBV29-1 and TRBJ2-1; D gene ambiguous. CDR1 is SQVTM, CDR2 ANQGSEA, per germline. This CDR3 is built from 11 residues. Trimming pared 4 bases from V and 7 bases from J, leaving 8 bases between.

The V call is TRBV9, the J call TRBJ2-3; 14 positions match TRBD2. With V trimmed by 4 bases and J by 6 bases, 10 bases remained unmatched. The CDR3 covers 17 residues. In germline, CDR1 is SGDLS, CDR2 YYNGEE. The chain's CDR3 is CASSPEGTSGSWDTQYF. Here the CDR3 DNA reads TGTGCCAGCAGCCCCGAAGGGACTAGCGGGAGTTGGGATACGCAGTATTTT.

This chain joins TRBV2 and TRBJ2-7; D gene ambiguous. Germline V lookup: CDR1 SNHLY, CDR2 FYNNEI. The V and J ends lost 7 bases and 0 bases respectively, with 4 bases between them. This CDR3 region has 11 residues. CDR3 bases: TGTGCCAGCACTCCCTCCTACGAGCAGTACTTC. It is translated as CASTPSYEQYF.

The J gene is TRBJ2-1, the V gene TRBV11-3, with TRBD2 matching 9 bases. The CDR3 runs 17 residues. Germline V lookup: CDR1 SGHNT, CDR2 YENEEA. V lost 3 bases and J lost 9; bases outside the gene matches: 15. The CDR3 DNA is TGTGCCAGCAGCTTCGCGGGAGGGCCGAGACTAGCCGGTGAGCAGTTCTTC. As protein: CASSFAGGPRLAGEQFF.

This chain uses TRBV5-5 with TRBJ2-7; 7 bases map to TRBD1. In germline, CDR1 is SGHKS, CDR2 YYEKEE (reference sequence). The CDR3 spans 14 residues. V lost 5 bases and J lost 0; bases outside the gene matches: 5. The DNA of the CDR3 is TGTGCCAGCAGTAGGGGGCCTAGCTCCTACGAGCAGTACTTC. The encoded protein is CASSRGPSSYEQYF. Drawing the rest from reference TRBV5-5 and TRBJ2-7, the complete variable domain is DAGVTQSPTHLIKTRGQQVTLRCSPISGHKSVSWYQQVLGQGPQFIFQYYEKEERGRGNFPDRFSARQFPNYSSELNVNALLLGDSALYLCASSRGPSSYEQYFGPGTRLTVT.

J is TRBJ2-7 and V is TRBV2, with 8 bases matching TRBD2. This CDR3 spans 14 amino acids. Germline V CDR1 and CDR2: SNHLY, FYNNEI. V trimming: 7 bases; J trimming: 1 base; junction bases outside the gene matches: 6. CDR3 residues: CASTATSVSYEQYF. CDR3 sequence (DNA): TGTGCCAGCACTGCGACTAGCGTGTCCTACGAGCAGTACTTC. Using reference TRBV2 and TRBJ2-7 for the parts outside the CDR3, the full variable domain is EPEVTQTPSHQVTQMGQEVILRCVPISNHLYFYWYRQILGQKVEFLVSFYNNEISEKSEIFDDQFSVERPDGSNFTLKIRSTKLEDSAMYFCASTATSVSYEQYFGPGTRLTVT.

The chain has TRBV19 and TRBJ2-7; TRBD1 matches 8 bases. V lost 8 bases to trimming and J lost 6 bases; unmatched junction nucleotides: 12. The CDR3 spans 14 residues. The germline V gene encodes CDR1 LNHDA and CDR2 SQIVND (reference sequence). The CDR3 reads CASSPAGGSLEQYF. CDR3 sequence (DNA): TGTGCCAGTTCCCCCGCAGGGGGCTCTCTCGAGCAGTACTTC.

This chain links TRBV30 with TRBJ1-2; D unresolved. Germline V lookup: CDR1 GTSNPN, CDR2 SVGIG (reference sequence). V was cut by 3 bases and J by 4 bases, with 12 bases left in between. This CDR3 is 13 amino acids long. CDR3 sequence (DNA): TGTGCCTGGAGCTTTTCCAGAACCTATGGCTACACCTTC. This gives the protein CAWSFSRTYGYTF.

The V call is TRBV2, the J call TRBJ2-6, with 7 bases that match TRBD1. Looked up from germline, CDR1 is SNHLY and CDR2 is FYNNEI. CDR3 length: 14 residues. V was pared by 5 bases and J by 2 bases, with 0 bases of the junction left unmatched. The CDR3 region is CASSQGAGANVLTF. In DNA form, the CDR3 reads TGTGCCAGCAGTCAGGGGGCTGGGGCCAACGTCCTGACTTTC.